A single sample is the source of the 28 T cell receptor beta chains below, sequenced in a study of post-analysis software for immune sequencing data. No antigen has been identified for these receptors. Study-level findings and limits: Higher frequency in patients than in controls was seen for five TRBV segments, with TRBV5-6, TRBV5-1 and TRBV20-1 among them.

Carried by the TCR beta cDNA libraries were unique molecular identifiers. TCRdb re-called the PCR reads through MiXCR, storing one row per CDR3 protein. The top ten hold around 8% of the sample, which has about 430,000 distinct CDR3 sequences, about 39% seen once. The sequencing input was blood. The receptors were sampled from a girl aged 2-10 years with multiple sclerosis.

This clonotype has a handful of counts. This sequence joins TRBV7-9 and TRBJ2-2; D is tentatively TRBD1 or TRBD2 (5 bases each). Trimming cost V 5 bases and J 4 bases, with 14 bases left between them. Germline V gene lookup returns CDR1 SEHNR and CDR2 FQNEAQ (reference sequence). The CDR3 contains 15 residues. CDR3 sequence: CASSPRGRATGELFF. The CDR3 nucleotides are TGTGCCAGCAGCCCACGGGGCCGGGCCACCGGGGAGCTGTTTTTT.

The chain is built from TRBV7-6 and TRBJ2-5; D gene uncertain. Germline-derived CDR1 and CDR2 are SGHVS and FNYEAQ. The CDR3 length is 14 residues. V lost 2 bases and J 5 bases, leaving 12 bases between the germline ends. The CDR3 here is CASSLNSRSETQYF. CDR3 nucleotides: TGTGCCAGCAGCTTAAACTCTAGAAGTGAGACCCAGTACTTC.

This clonotype has only a few counts. The chain combines TRBV20-1 with TRBJ2-7; 8 bases map to TRBD2. CDR3 length: 14 amino acids. V lost 5 bases to trimming and J lost 2 bases; unmatched junction nucleotides: 8. Germline V gene lookup returns CDR1 DFQATT and CDR2 SNEGSKA (reference sequence). CDR3 protein: CSAPRGAGAYEQYF. CDR3 DNA sequence: TGCAGTGCTCCCCGGGGAGCGGGGGCCTACGAGCAGTACTTC.

The chain combines TRBV12-3 or TRBV12-4 with TRBJ2-3; D is ambiguous. Trimming pared 6 bases from V and 9 bases from J, leaving 13 bases between. This CDR3 has 12 amino acids. The CDR3 is CASSESRMTQYF. The CDR3, as DNA: TGTGCCAGCAGCGAAAGTAGGATGACGCAGTATTTT.

The V gene is TRBV29-1, the J gene TRBJ2-7; 11 bases map to TRBD2. With 3 bases clipped from V and 2 bases from J, the junction kept 0 bases outside the gene matches. This CDR3 is built from 13 residues. CDR1 is SQVTM, CDR2 ANQGSEA, per germline. The CDR3 DNA sequence: TGCAGCGTTGAGACTAGCGGGACCTACGAGCAGTACTTC. Translating it yields CSVETSGTYEQYF.

The chain has TRBV20-1 and TRBJ2-6; D uncertain. The CDR3 loop spans 15 amino acids. V dropped 6 bases and J dropped 0 bases, with 12 bases sitting between them. The germline gives CDR1 DFQATT, CDR2 SNEGSKA (reference sequence). The CDR3 nucleotides are TGCAGTGCGGGTGTATTGAACTCTGGGGCCAACGTCCTGACTTTC. Protein sequence: CSAGVLNSGANVLTF.

Only a few counts were recorded for this clonotype. The chain combines TRBV5-5 with TRBJ2-7; the match to TRBD2 covers 12 bases. This CDR3 contains 16 residues. After removal of 2 bases from V and 2 bases from J, the junction contained 5 bases not matched to a gene. The germline V gene encodes CDR1 SGHKS and CDR2 YYEKEE (reference sequence). The DNA for the CDR3 is TGTGCCAGCAGCTTACTACCTAGCGGGGGGGCCTACGAGCAGTACTTC. Translation: CASSLLPSGGAYEQYF.

In its sample, this clonotype was seen a few times. The chain is built from TRBV11-1 and TRBJ2-1; 12 bases match TRBD2. With 2 bases clipped from V and 8 bases from J, the junction kept 4 bases outside the gene matches. The CDR3 loop spans 15 amino acids. CDR1 is SGHAT, CDR2 FQDESV, per germline (reference sequence). CDR3 protein: CASSLLAGGMDEQFF. CDR3 nucleotides: TGTGCCAGCAGCTTACTAGCGGGAGGGATGGATGAGCAGTTCTTC.

This chain uses TRBV6-2 or TRBV6-3 with TRBJ2-1; weak D call: TRBD1 (6 bases). This CDR3 has 15 amino acids. Germline loops: CDR1 MNHEY, CDR2 SVGEGT. Trimming shortened V by 0 bases and J by 7 bases, and 13 bases separated the two germline ends. CDR3 sequence: CASSYSWGRGNEQFF. The CDR3 coding sequence is TGTGCCAGCAGTTACTCCTGGGGGCGCGGGAATGAGCAGTTCTTC.

This chain joins TRBV6-1 and TRBJ2-3; 9 nucleotides agree with TRBD2. V gave up 4 bases and J gave up 4 bases; unmatched junction bases: 9. The CDR3 totals 16 residues. In germline, CDR1 is MNHNS, CDR2 SASEGT. CDR3 DNA sequence: TGTGCCAGCAGTGCTAATAGCGGGGGATGGGCAGATACGCAGTATTTT. Translation: CASSANSGGWADTQYF.

The chain links TRBV27 to TRBJ2-3; the match to TRBD1 covers 7 bases. This CDR3 comprises 16 residues. The germline CDR1 and CDR2 sequences are MNHEY and SMNVEV (reference sequence). The V gene end was trimmed by 4 bases and the J gene end by 2 bases; junction bases not matched to a gene: 9. In DNA, the CDR3 is TGTGCCAGCAGTTACGGGCCGACAGGGCCCACAGATACGCAGTATTTT. Translated, it gives CASSYGPTGPTDTQYF.

This chain joins TRBV4-1 and TRBJ1-1; maybe TRBD1 (5 bases). The germline gives CDR1 MGHRA, CDR2 YSYEKL. This CDR3 is built from 19 residues. V was pared by 1 base and J by 4 bases, with 25 bases between. CDR3 sequence reads: CASSQGGVGEGGVSTEAFF. DNA for the CDR3: TGCGCCAGCAGCCAAGGAGGCGTGGGGGAAGGAGGAGTTAGCACTGAAGCTTTCTTT.

The V gene is TRBV7-3, the J gene TRBJ2-5, with 9 bases matching TRBD2. The CDR3 sequence is 15 residues long. In germline, CDR1 is SGHTA, CDR2 FQGTGA. V dropped 4 bases and J dropped 1; count of bases not matched to a gene: 4. DNA of the CDR3: TGTGCCAGCAGCTCCGGGACTAGCACCCAAGAGACCCAGTACTTC. Amino acids: CASSSGTSTQETQYF.

This chain uses TRBV20-1 with TRBJ2-1; D ambiguous. Deletions cut 5 bases from V and 2 bases from J, with 4 bases between. The germline gives CDR1 DFQATT, CDR2 SNEGSKA (reference sequence). The CDR3 spans 11 residues. The CDR3 region is CSALTYNEQFF. CDR3 DNA sequence: TGCAGTGCTCTTACCTACAATGAGCAGTTCTTC.

In DNA form, the CDR3 reads TGTGCCAGCAGTCCCTCCGGACAGGGACATCAGCCCCAGCATTTT. This codes for CASSPSGQGHQPQHF. The J gene is TRBJ1-5, the V gene TRBV12-3 or TRBV12-4; 8 bases are shared with TRBD1. The CDR3 is 15 amino acids. Trimming at V came to 5 bases and at J to 5 bases, leaving 8 bases not matched to a gene.

The chain uses TRBV20-1 and TRBJ1-5; tentatively, D is TRBD1 (5 bases). V dropped 2 bases and J dropped 4 bases, with 15 bases sitting between them. Germline CDR1 reads DFQATT; CDR2 reads SNEGSKA (reference sequence). The CDR3 is 15 amino acids. In DNA form, the CDR3 reads TGCAGTGCTAGAAGGGCAGGGAATAATAATCAGCCCCAGCATTTT. The encoded protein is CSARRAGNNNQPQHF.

This clonotype was picked up a small number of times. CDR3 protein: CASSIWSYGYTF. The CDR3 nucleotides are TGTGCCAGTAGTATCTGGAGTTATGGCTACACCTTC. The chain employs TRBV19 and TRBJ1-2; D ambiguous. The CDR3 has 12 residues. V shed 3 bases and J shed 5 bases, with 7 bases lying between them. Germline CDR1 LNHDA, CDR2 SQIVND (reference sequence).

The rearrangement uses TRBV12-3 or TRBV12-4 and TRBJ2-1; possible D gene TRBD1, 6 bases. V was cut by 1 base and J by 4 bases, with 11 bases left in between. This CDR3 contains 15 residues. The CDR3 protein is CASSLGTDLYNEQFF. The CDR3 DNA reads as TGTGCCAGCAGTTTAGGGACAGACTTATACAATGAGCAGTTCTTC.

In its sample, this clonotype was seen once. J is TRBJ2-2 and V is TRBV7-2, with TRBD2 matching over 8 bases. Looked up from germline, CDR1 is SGHTA and CDR2 is FQGNSA. J lost 3 bases, V lost 8 bases, and 11 bases had no gene match. The CDR3 totals 16 residues. CDR3 protein: CASAPPKTSDTGELFF. The DNA for the CDR3 is TGTGCCAGCGCCCCTCCGAAGACTAGCGACACCGGGGAGCTGTTTTTT. The whole variable domain, remainder taken from reference TRBV7-2 and TRBJ2-2, is GAGVSQSPSNKVTEKGKDVELRCDPISGHTALYWYRQSLGQGLEFLIYFQGNSAPDKSGLPSDRFSAERTGGSVSTLTIQRTQQEDSAVYLCASAPPKTSDTGELFFGEGSRLTVL.

The gene calls are TRBV20-1 and TRBJ1-2; maybe TRBD1 (5 bases). The germline gives CDR1 DFQATT, CDR2 SNEGSKA (reference sequence). The V end lost 6 bases, the J end lost 4 bases, and 18 bases lay between the germline ends. CDR3 size: 14 residues. The CDR3 nucleotides are TGCAGTGCACCCGACAGAAGTCTATTCTATGGCTACACCTTC. Protein sequence: CSAPDRSLFYGYTF.

The table lists this clonotype with a few counts. The chain carries TRBV6-5 and TRBJ2-7; 9 positions match TRBD1. The CDR3 is 14 residues long. Per the germline V gene, CDR1 is MNHEY and CDR2 is SVGAGI. Trimming at V came to 2 bases and at J to 3 bases, leaving 2 bases not matched to a gene. The CDR3, as DNA: TGTGCCAGCAGTTACGGGACAGGGTTCTACGAGCAGTACTTC. It specifies CASSYGTGFYEQYF.

This clonotype was counted between two and nine times. The chain recombines TRBV6-5 with TRBJ1-2; 9 nucleotides match TRBD1. The CDR3 contains 14 residues. Germline trimming cut 0 bases from V and 8 bases from J; bases unmatched to any gene: 4. In germline, CDR1 is MNHEY, CDR2 SVGAGI. The CDR3 loop is CASSYSQGARGYTF. The CDR3 DNA follows: TGTGCCAGCAGTTACTCACAGGGGGCGCGGGGCTACACCTTC.

This clonotype was seen more than once but under ten times. The chain employs TRBV4-1 and TRBJ1-2; D may be TRBD1 (5 bases). Germline loops: CDR1 MGHRA, CDR2 YSYEKL. V lost 1 base to trimming and J lost 4 bases, with 13 bases between them. CDR3 length equals 15 residues. As DNA, the CDR3 is TGCGCCAGCAGCCAAGTCGAGGAGGGGTCCTATGGCTACACCTTC. Protein: CASSQVEEGSYGYTF.

V and J are TRBV20-1 and TRBJ2-5; 12 positions agree with TRBD2. Trimming took 0 bases from V and 2 from J; bases not matched to a gene: 7. The CDR3 loop spans 17 amino acids. The germline V gene encodes CDR1 DFQATT and CDR2 SNEGSKA (reference sequence). The DNA of the CDR3 is TGCAGTGCTAGAGAGGCTAGCGGGAGGGCAAAACAAGAGACCCAGTACTTC. Protein sequence: CSAREASGRAKQETQYF.

This chain uses TRBV28 with TRBJ1-1; no definite D call. Germline CDR1 is MDHEN and CDR2 is SYDVKM. The CDR3 sequence is 15 residues long. Trimming took 8 bases from V and 0 from J, leaving 16 bases between them. CDR3: CASYSPSGLNTEAFF. For the CDR3, the DNA is TGTGCCAGCTATAGCCCCTCCGGACTGAACACTGAAGCTTTCTTT.

The chain links TRBV6-1 to TRBJ2-3, with a possible D match to TRBD1 (6 bases). The CDR3 consists of 16 residues. CDR1 MNHNS and CDR2 SASEGT come from the germline V gene. The germline V and J ends were trimmed by 0 bases and 2 bases, with 12 bases remaining between them. The CDR3 nucleotides are TGTGCCAGCAGTGAAGCAAAAGGGGGACCCACAGATACGCAGTATTTT. Translated, it gives CASSEAKGGPTDTQYF.

The table lists this clonotype with many counts. The rearrangement joins TRBV10-3 to TRBJ1-2, with D possibly TRBD1 on 6 matching bases. The CDR3 extends over 14 amino acids. Trimming took off 9 bases at V and 2 bases at J, with 16 bases between the two ends. CDR1 is ENHRY and CDR2 is SYGVKD in the germline V gene. The CDR3 DNA is TGTGCCATAACTGGGGGCAGTCCCAACTATGGCTACACCTTC. Residues: CAITGGSPNYGYTF.

The J gene is TRBJ2-7, the V gene TRBV2; D is unresolved. This CDR3 region has 13 residues. The germline V gene has CDR1 SNHLY and CDR2 FYNNEI. V was pared by 7 bases and J by 4 bases, with 14 bases between. The CDR3 spells CASTLTVPYEQYF. Written as DNA, the CDR3 is TGTGCCAGCACCCTCACCGTGCCTTACGAGCAGTACTTC.